These T cell receptor beta chains were read from a single sample in a study of T cells in Graves' hyperthyroidism and ophthalmopathy. A single record per CDR3 protein comes from TCRdb applying MiXCR to the multiplex PCR reads. Found here are hundreds of thousands of distinct CDR3 sequences, roughly 20% of them singletons; the top ten hold approximately 15%. Sequencing input: blood. The source of these receptors is a woman in her forties or fifties with Graves' hyperthyroidism that later progressed to Graves' ophthalmopathy. Both conserved end residues are part of each CDR3. The D gene is left open where the match is weak. Size is omitted from some rows. Given values are once, few, many or a class for expanded clones.

>TRBJ2-5|TRBV7-9|.|.
CASSLVAIGETQYF
TGTGCCAGCAGCTTAGTTGCTATTGGAGAGACCCAGTACTTC
>TRBJ1-5|TRBV12-3/TRBV12-4|.|few
CASSLVEGVWNNQPQHF
TGTGCCAGCAGTTTAGTTGAGGGGGTTTGGAACAATCAGCCCCAGCATTTT
>TRBJ2-1|TRBV19|.|few
CASSALRTPDRIKNEQFF
TGTGCCAGTAGCGCCCTCCGGACTCCTGATAGAATAAAGAATGAGCAGTTCTTC
>TRBJ1-2|TRBV29-1|.|few
CSAGPLGDYGYTF
TGCAGCGCGGGACCCCTTGGTGACTATGGCTACACCTTC
>TRBJ1-5|TRBV16|.|.
CASTSKLGMDQPQHF
TGTGCCAGCACCTCCAAGTTGGGGATGGATCAGCCCCAGCATTTT
>TRBJ2-6|TRBV20-1|TRBD1|.
CSALRTGGPSGANVLTF
TGCAGTGCCCTCAGGACAGGGGGCCCTTCTGGGGCCAACGTCCTGACTTTC
>TRBJ2-1|TRBV3-1|TRBD2|many
CASSQPGLAGGNEQFF
TGTGCCAGCAGCCAACCCGGACTAGCGGGGGGCAATGAGCAGTTCTTC
>TRBJ1-5|TRBV6-2/TRBV6-3|TRBD1|many
CASSYSIGTASVTSNQPQHF
TGTGCCAGCAGTTACTCAATTGGGACAGCTTCGGTTACTAGCAATCAGCCCCAGCATTTT
>TRBJ2-3|TRBV6-4|.|few
CASSDSIAPDTQYF
TGTGCCAGCAGTGACTCGATAGCCCCAGATACGCAGTATTTT
>TRBJ1-2|TRBV7-9|.|few
CASSLGTPFNYGYTF
TGTGCCAGCAGCTTAGGGACACCTTTTAACTATGGCTACACCTTC
>TRBJ2-2|TRBV20-1|TRBD2|.
CSGLAGAGGTGELFF
TGCAGTGGACTAGCGGGGGCCGGGGGGACCGGGGAGCTGTTTTTT
>TRBJ1-3|TRBV12-3/TRBV12-4|TRBD1|few
CASSFGTGNGNTIYF
TGTGCCAGCAGTTTTGGGACAGGGAATGGAAACACCATATATTTT
>TRBJ2-6|TRBV27|.|.
CASSPLWDSGANVLTF
TGTGCCAGCTCCCCGCTGTGGGACTCTGGGGCCAACGTCCTGACTTTC
>TRBJ1-1|TRBV5-5|.|many
CASSARGVNTEAFF
TGTGCCAGCAGCGCTAGAGGGGTCAACACTGAAGCTTTCTTT
>TRBJ2-7|TRBV6-1|.|many
CASSDSSWDLTYEQYF
TGTGCCAGCAGTGACTCCTCATGGGACCTCACCTACGAGCAGTACTTC
>TRBJ1-5|TRBV4-1|.|.
CASSQEGLAGMDQPQHF
TGCGCCAGCAGCCAAGAAGGTTTGGCAGGGATGGATCAGCCCCAGCATTTT
>TRBJ2-7|TRBV4-2|.|few
CASSQSLEISYEQYF
TGTGCCAGCAGCCAATCTTTGGAGATCTCCTACGAGCAGTACTTC
>TRBJ1-2|TRBV9|.|few
CASSVGRERGYTF
TGTGCCAGCAGCGTAGGCAGGGAGAGAGGCTACACCTTC
>TRBJ2-1|TRBV18|.|.
CASSPVQGGGRNEQFF
TGTGCCAGCTCACCCGTGCAAGGGGGAGGTCGGAATGAGCAGTTCTTC
>TRBJ2-3|TRBV18|TRBD2|.
CASSPRGGFTDTQYF
TGTGCCAGCTCACCACGCGGGGGATTCACAGATACGCAGTATTTT
>TRBJ2-1|TRBV20-1|.|many
CSARQVSNEQFF
TGCAGTGCAAGACAGGTATCTAATGAGCAGTTCTTC
>TRBJ1-1|TRBV3-1|TRBD1|many
CASSHRGQGNTEAFF
TGTGCCAGCAGCCATCGCGGACAGGGGAACACTGAAGCTTTCTTT
>TRBJ2-1|TRBV12-3/TRBV12-4|.|.
CASNLGRSSYNEQFF
TGTGCCAGCAACCTGGGACGTAGCTCCTACAATGAGCAGTTCTTC
>TRBJ1-2|TRBV12-3/TRBV12-4|.|few
CASSLGQLGYTF
TGTGCCAGCAGTTTAGGTCAGCTTGGCTACACCTTC
>TRBJ2-5|TRBV11-2|.|many
CASSLDVGPYF
TGTGCCAGCAGCTTAGATGTGGGTCCGTACTTC
>TRBJ1-5|TRBV5-1|TRBD1|many
CASSGDRPHNQPQHF
TGCGCCAGCAGCGGGGACAGGCCACACAATCAGCCCCAGCATTTT
>TRBJ2-6|TRBV30|.|.
CAGGTSGANVLTF
TGTGCCGGGGGGACAAGTGGGGCCAACGTCCTGACTTTC
>TRBJ2-3|TRBV7-8|.|many
CASSPRARTDTQYF
TGTGCCAGCAGCCCCCGGGCTCGCACAGATACGCAGTATTTT
>TRBJ2-7|TRBV19|.|few
CASSLAGAAGIANEQYF
TGTGCCAGTAGTCTCGCCGGGGCGGCAGGGATAGCCAACGAGCAGTACTTC
>TRBJ1-4|TRBV20-1|.|.
CSVGTGITNEKLFF
TGCAGTGTTGGTACAGGGATCACTAATGAAAAACTGTTTTTT
>TRBJ2-2|TRBV2|.|few
CASHREPVGELFF
TGTGCCAGCCACAGGGAGCCGGTCGGGGAGCTGTTTTTT
>TRBJ1-1|TRBV6-1|TRBD1|many
CASRFKTQGAYTEAFF
TGTGCCAGCAGGTTTAAAACTCAGGGGGCTTACACTGAAGCTTTCTTT
>TRBJ1-4|TRBV30|TRBD1|many
CAWSVVQGNSKLFF
TGTGCCTGGAGTGTCGTACAGGGGAATTCAAAACTGTTTTTT
>TRBJ2-3|TRBV7-9|TRBD2|.
CACGRGGITDTQYF
TGTGCCTGTGGTCGGGGGGGAATCACAGATACGCAGTATTTT
>TRBJ2-7|TRBV18|.|many
CASSGTDGAYEQYF
TGTGCCAGCTCGGGTACGGACGGGGCCTACGAGCAGTACTTC
>TRBJ1-6|TRBV6-5|.|few
CASSSQKFGQRSPLHF
TGTGCCAGCAGTTCTCAGAAGTTCGGACAACGGTCACCCCTCCACTTT
>TRBJ1-6|TRBV20-1|.|few
CSARDTAASSPLHF
TGCAGTGCTAGAGATACGGCGGCGAGTTCACCCCTCCACTTT
>TRBJ1-6|TRBV14|.|.
CASTWGDYNSPLHF
TGTGCCAGCACATGGGGGGACTATAATTCACCCCTCCACTTT
>TRBJ2-1|TRBV9|.|few
CASSPRPPGTNNEQFF
TGTGCCAGCAGCCCCCGGCCCCCGGGGACCAACAATGAGCAGTTCTTC
>TRBJ1-5|TRBV5-1|.|many
CASSLFPGARNQPQHF
TGCGCCAGCAGCTTGTTTCCGGGAGCGAGGAATCAGCCCCAGCATTTT
>TRBJ1-1|TRBV5-1|.|many
CASSLSRGEVGNTEAFF
TGCGCCAGCAGCTTGTCTCGGGGAGAGGTGGGGAACACTGAAGCTTTCTTT
>TRBJ1-1|TRBV29-1|.|few
CSVGAGDTEAFF
TGCAGCGTGGGGGCGGGTGACACTGAAGCTTTCTTT
>TRBJ2-2|TRBV9|TRBD2|few
CASSHGTSGGTAGELFF
TGTGCCAGCAGCCATGGGACTAGCGGGGGAACTGCCGGGGAGCTGTTTTTT
>TRBJ2-2|TRBV12-3/TRBV12-4|TRBD2|many
CASMKAGGRLANTGELFF
TGTGCCAGCATGAAAGCGGGGGGACGTCTCGCGAACACCGGGGAGCTGTTTTTT
>TRBJ1-1|TRBV6-5|.|many
CASSYGRGTEAFF
TGTGCCAGCAGTTACGGCCGGGGGACTGAAGCTTTCTTT
>TRBJ2-1|TRBV20-1|TRBD1|many
CSAPDRGGAYNEQFF
TGCAGTGCCCCAGACAGGGGGGGGGCCTACAATGAGCAGTTCTTC